This entry is about one T cell receptor (beta chain). Its antigen remains unknown. Arm-PCR of CDR3 regions and iRepertoire HTBI primers were used to build TCR beta libraries. Under the authors' procedure: Identification yielded around 64 TRBV and 13 to 15 TRBJ segments across samples. MiXCR, run by TCRdb on the multiplex PCR reads, gives a single entry per CDR3 protein. None of the V and J calls come from the authors' own analysis; TCRdb made them. The repertoire holds approximately 310,000 distinct CDR3 sequences, approximately 20% seen once, with less than 45% in the top ten. This sample is part of a study of regulatory T cells in long-lasting Graves disease. The study, taken as a whole, reports: Newly diagnosed patients had higher TCR diversity than persistent Graves' patients did. Those with persistent disease had in common more public clonotypes (fewer than 3,000) than new patients (around 910).

The germline CDR1 and CDR2 sequences are SGHDT and YYEEEE. V lost 6 bases, J lost 3 bases, and 18 bases lay in between. CDR3 length: 15 residues. Time point denoted: newly diagnosed GD, antithyroid drugs for less than 3 months. Following extraction of RNA from PBMCs, that RNA was used to make the TCR library. Each patient gave approximately 9.2 milliliters of EDTA-anticoagulated peripheral blood. The J gene is TRBJ2-5, the V gene TRBV5-6; tentatively, D is TRBD2 (7 bases). Here the sequenced sample was peripheral blood mononuclear cells (PBMCs), taken at new diagnosis, from a patient treated with antithyroid drugs. This receptor was taken from a female donor with Graves disease. The CDR3 sequence is CASNRGAGREETQYF. The CDR3 bases are TGTGCCAGCAACCGGGGGGCAGGGAGAGAAGAGACCCAGTACTTC.